The 10 T cell receptor beta chains below all came from one sample that was sequenced in a study of PD-1 blockade in classical Hodgkin lymphoma. TCRdb's table, derived via immunoSEQ multiplex PCR, lists solely in-frame clones and lacks some. The table lists 10,000 to 15,000 clones, 91% of them singletons, with roughly a tenth in the top ten. Relapse was seen in all patients after autologous stem cell transplantation, and brentuximab vedotin exposure was variable. This specimen consisted of peripheral blood mononuclear cells (PBMCs), obtained at baseline. Every receptor here comes from a human donor with classical Hodgkin lymphoma.

The chain couples TRBV11-2 to TRBJ2-1; the D gene is possibly TRBD2 (6 bases). This CDR3 comprises 16 residues. Per the germline V gene, CDR1 is SGHAT and CDR2 is FQNNGV. V was shortened by 0 bases and J by 4 bases, with 13 bases between the two germline ends. CDR3 DNA: TGTGCCAGCAGCTTAGATGGGCGGGGTCTTTACAATGAGCAGTTCTTC. This encodes CASSLDGRGLYNEQFF.

The chain recombines TRBV30 with TRBJ2-5; TRBD1 is a possible D gene (6 bases). The CDR3 is 12 amino acids. Trimming took 5 bases from V and 4 from J, leaving 11 bases between them. Looked up from germline, CDR1 is GTSNPN and CDR2 is SVGIG (reference sequence). In nucleotides, the CDR3 is TGTGCCTGGTCGACAGGCGGAGAGACCCAGTACTTC. This gives the protein CAWSTGGETQYF.

The J gene is TRBJ2-1, the V gene TRBV5-1, with 7 bases lining up with TRBD2. The CDR3 has 13 residues. The V gene's germline CDR1 is SGHRS and CDR2 YFSETQ. With 5 bases clipped from V and 7 bases from J, the junction kept 6 bases outside the gene matches. CDR3 amino acids: CASRSGALNEQFF. CDR3 bases: TGCGCCAGCAGAAGCGGGGCTCTTAATGAGCAGTTCTTC.

The chain uses TRBV13 and TRBJ1-2; 9 positions match TRBD1. The V and J ends lost 5 bases and 6 bases, in that order; junction bases with no gene match: 1. The CDR3 runs 12 residues. From germline, CDR1 is PRHDT and CDR2 FYEKMQ (reference sequence). CDR3 sequence reads: CASSRTGDGYTF. DNA for the CDR3: TGTGCCAGCAGCAGGACAGGGGATGGCTACACCTTC. The full variable domain, its missing parts supplied by reference TRBV13 and TRBJ1-2, is AAGVIQSPRHLIKEKRETATLKCYPIPRHDTVYWYQQGPGQDPQFLISFYEKMQSDKGSIPDRFSAQQFSDYHSELNMSSLELGDSALYFCASSRTGDGYTFGSGTRLTVV.

The chain employs TRBV5-1 and TRBJ2-5, with a weak D call TRBD2 (6 bases). Germline assignment: CDR1 SGHRS and CDR2 YFSETQ. Trimming left V 6 bases short and J 2 bases short, with 17 bases between. This CDR3 has 15 amino acids. The CDR3 DNA sequence: TGCGCCAGCACCCCAAGGAGGAGGGAACAAGAGACCCAGTACTTC. This encodes CASTPRRREQETQYF.

The V and J genes are TRBV28 and TRBJ2-7; a weak D match, TRBD1 (6 bases). The CDR3 length is 13 residues. Germline V gene sequence: CDR1 MDHEN, CDR2 SYDVKM. Between the trimmed V and J ends, which lost 6 bases and 3 bases, there was a span of 12 bases. Here the CDR3 DNA reads TGTGCCAGCAGATCAGGGGTCGGCTACGAGCAGTACTTC. As protein: CASRSGVGYEQYF.

This rearrangement joins TRBV11-2 to TRBJ2-2; TRBD2 matches 12 bases. Trimming removed 6 bases from V and 3 bases from J; junction bases left unmatched: 2. CDR3 length: 15 residues. The V gene's germline CDR1 is SGHAT and CDR2 FQNNGV. The CDR3 protein is CASRGTSGYTGELFF. In DNA, the CDR3 is TGTGCCAGCAGAGGGACTAGCGGGTACACCGGGGAGCTGTTTTTT.

This rearrangement joins TRBV5-1 to TRBJ1-4; perhaps TRBD1 as D (5 bases). The germline gives CDR1 SGHRS, CDR2 YFSETQ. Between the trimmed V and J ends, which lost 0 bases and 5 bases, there was a span of 8 bases. The CDR3 consists of 14 residues. The CDR3, as DNA: TGCGCCAGCAGCTTGGGCGGGGGGAATGAAAAACTGTTTTTT. Its translation is CASSLGGGNEKLFF.

The chain uses TRBV4-1 and TRBJ1-4; D is unresolved. Looked up from germline, CDR1 is MGHRA and CDR2 is YSYEKL. V was pared by 2 bases and J by 4 bases, with 14 bases between. This CDR3 region has 16 residues. CDR3 protein: CASSQIRYADNEKLFF. CDR3 coding DNA: TGCGCCAGCAGCCAAATTAGGTATGCGGATAATGAAAAACTGTTTTTT.

This chain connects TRBV30 to TRBJ2-2; no clear D gene. Germline values: CDR1 GTSNPN, CDR2 SVGIG (reference sequence). The CDR3 totals 14 residues. CDR3 nucleotide sequence: TGTGCTCGGGCCGGATTCGCGAACACCGGGGAGCTGTTTTTT. Protein product: CARAGFANTGELFF.